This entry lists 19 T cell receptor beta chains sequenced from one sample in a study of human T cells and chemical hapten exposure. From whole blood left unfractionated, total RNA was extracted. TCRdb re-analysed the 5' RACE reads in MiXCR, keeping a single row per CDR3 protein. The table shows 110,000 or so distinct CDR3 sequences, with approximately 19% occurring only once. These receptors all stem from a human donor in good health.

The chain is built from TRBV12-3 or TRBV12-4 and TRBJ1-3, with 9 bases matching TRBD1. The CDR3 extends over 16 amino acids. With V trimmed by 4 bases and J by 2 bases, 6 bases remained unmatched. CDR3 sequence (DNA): TGTGCCAGCAGTTCCGGGACAGGGATAGCTGGAAACACCATATATTTT. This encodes CASSSGTGIAGNTIYF.

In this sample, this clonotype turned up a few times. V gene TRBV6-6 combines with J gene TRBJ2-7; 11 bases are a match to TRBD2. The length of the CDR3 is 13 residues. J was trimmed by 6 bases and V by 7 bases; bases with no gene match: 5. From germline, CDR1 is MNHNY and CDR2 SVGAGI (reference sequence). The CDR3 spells CASNTSGSSEQYF. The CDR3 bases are TGTGCCAGCAATACTAGCGGGAGTAGCGAGCAGTACTTC.

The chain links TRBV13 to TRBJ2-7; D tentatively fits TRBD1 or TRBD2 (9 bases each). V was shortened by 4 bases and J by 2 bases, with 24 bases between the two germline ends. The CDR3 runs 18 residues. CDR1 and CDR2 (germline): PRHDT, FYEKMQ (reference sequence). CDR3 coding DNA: TGTGCCAGCAGCTCTACAGGGGGCGCGGCGGGAGGGGCCTACGAGCAGTACTTC. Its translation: CASSSTGGAAGGAYEQYF.

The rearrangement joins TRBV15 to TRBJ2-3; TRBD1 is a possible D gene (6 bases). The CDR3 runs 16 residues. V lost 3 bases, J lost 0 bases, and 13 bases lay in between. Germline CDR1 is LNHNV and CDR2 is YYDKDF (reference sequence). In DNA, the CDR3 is TGTGCCACCAGCAGGTCTCAGGGGTATAGCACAGATACGCAGTATTTT. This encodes CATSRSQGYSTDTQYF. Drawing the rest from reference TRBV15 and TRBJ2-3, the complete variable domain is DAMVIQNPRYQVTQFGKPVTLSCSQTLNHNVMYWYQQKSSQAPKLLFHYYDKDFNNEADTPDNFQSRRPNTSFCFLDIRSPGLGDTAMYLCATSRSQGYSTDTQYFGPGTRLTVL.

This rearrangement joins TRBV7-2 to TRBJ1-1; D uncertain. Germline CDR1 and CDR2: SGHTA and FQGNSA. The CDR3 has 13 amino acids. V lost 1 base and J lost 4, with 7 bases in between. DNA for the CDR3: TGTGCCAGCAGCTTAGGGCCGTCCACTGAAGCTTTCTTT. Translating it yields CASSLGPSTEAFF.

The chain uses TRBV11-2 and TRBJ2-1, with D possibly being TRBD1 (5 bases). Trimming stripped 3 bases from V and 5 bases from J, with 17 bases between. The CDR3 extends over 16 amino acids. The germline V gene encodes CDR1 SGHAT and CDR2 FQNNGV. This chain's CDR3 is CASSFYPDNRNNEQFF. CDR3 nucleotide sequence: TGTGCCAGCAGCTTTTATCCGGACAACAGAAACAATGAGCAGTTCTTC.

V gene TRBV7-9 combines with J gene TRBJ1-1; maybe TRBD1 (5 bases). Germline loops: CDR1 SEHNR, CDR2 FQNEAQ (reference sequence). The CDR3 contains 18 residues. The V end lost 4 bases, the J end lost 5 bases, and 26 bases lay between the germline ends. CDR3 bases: TGTGCCAGCAGCTCGACAGCGACCGCCCGTAGGGACGATACTGAAGCTTTCTTT. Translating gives CASSSTATARRDDTEAFF.

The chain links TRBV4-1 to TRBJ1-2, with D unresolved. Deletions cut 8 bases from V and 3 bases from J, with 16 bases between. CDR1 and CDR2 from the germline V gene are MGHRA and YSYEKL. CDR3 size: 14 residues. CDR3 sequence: CASRGTVGDYGYTF. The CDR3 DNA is TGCGCCAGCCGAGGAACAGTTGGCGACTATGGCTACACCTTC.

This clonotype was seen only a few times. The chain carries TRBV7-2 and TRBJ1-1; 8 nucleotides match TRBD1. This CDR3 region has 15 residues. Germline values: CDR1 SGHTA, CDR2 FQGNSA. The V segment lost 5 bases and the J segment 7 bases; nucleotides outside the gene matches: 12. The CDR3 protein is CASSTQILQGGEAFF. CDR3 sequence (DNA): TGTGCCAGCAGCACGCAAATATTACAGGGGGGTGAAGCTTTCTTT.

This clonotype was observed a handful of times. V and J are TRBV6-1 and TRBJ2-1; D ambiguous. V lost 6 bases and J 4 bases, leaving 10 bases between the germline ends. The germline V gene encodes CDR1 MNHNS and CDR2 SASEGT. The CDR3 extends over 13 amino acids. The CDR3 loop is CASRRDPYNEQFF. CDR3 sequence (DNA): TGTGCCAGCAGACGAGACCCGTACAATGAGCAGTTCTTC.

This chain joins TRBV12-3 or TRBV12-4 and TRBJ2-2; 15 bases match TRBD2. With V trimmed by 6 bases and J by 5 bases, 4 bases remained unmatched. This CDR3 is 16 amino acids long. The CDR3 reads CASSPGLAGGTGELFF. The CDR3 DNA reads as TGTGCCAGCAGCCCCGGACTAGCGGGAGGGACCGGGGAGCTGTTTTTT.

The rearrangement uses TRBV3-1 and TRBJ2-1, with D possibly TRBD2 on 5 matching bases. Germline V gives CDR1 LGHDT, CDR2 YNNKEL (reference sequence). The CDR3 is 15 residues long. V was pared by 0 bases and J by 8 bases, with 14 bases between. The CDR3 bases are TGTGCCAGCAGCCAAGATTTAAGCCTAGCCGATGAGCAGTTCTTC. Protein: CASSQDLSLADEQFF.

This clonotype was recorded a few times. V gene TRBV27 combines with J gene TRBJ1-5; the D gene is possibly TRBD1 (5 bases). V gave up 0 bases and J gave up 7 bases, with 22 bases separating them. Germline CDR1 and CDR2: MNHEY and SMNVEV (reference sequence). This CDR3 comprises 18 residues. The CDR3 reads CASSLSRSDVAGRQPQHF. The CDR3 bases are TGTGCCAGCAGTTTATCAAGGTCGGATGTAGCAGGGAGGCAGCCCCAGCATTTT.

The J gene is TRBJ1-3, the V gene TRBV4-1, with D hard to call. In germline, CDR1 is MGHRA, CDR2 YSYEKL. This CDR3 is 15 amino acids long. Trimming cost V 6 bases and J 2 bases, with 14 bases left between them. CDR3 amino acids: CASRSQAIPGNTIYF. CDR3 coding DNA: TGCGCCAGCAGGTCCCAGGCCATACCTGGAAACACCATATATTTT.

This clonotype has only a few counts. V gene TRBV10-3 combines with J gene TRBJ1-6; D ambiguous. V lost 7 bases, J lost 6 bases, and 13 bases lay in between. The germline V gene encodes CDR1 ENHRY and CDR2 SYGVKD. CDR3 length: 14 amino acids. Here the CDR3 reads CAIKRETANSPLHF. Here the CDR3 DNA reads TGTGCCATCAAGAGGGAAACAGCTAATTCACCCCTCCACTTT.

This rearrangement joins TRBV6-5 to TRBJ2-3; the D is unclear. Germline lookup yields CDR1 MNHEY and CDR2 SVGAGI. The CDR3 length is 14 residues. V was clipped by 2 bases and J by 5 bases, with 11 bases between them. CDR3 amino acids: CASSYTPLEDTQYF. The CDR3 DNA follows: TGTGCCAGCAGTTACACCCCTTTGGAAGATACGCAGTATTTT.

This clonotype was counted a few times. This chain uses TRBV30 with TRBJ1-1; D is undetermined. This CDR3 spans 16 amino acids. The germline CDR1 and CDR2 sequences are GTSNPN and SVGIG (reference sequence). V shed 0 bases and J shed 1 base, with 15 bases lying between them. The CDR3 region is CAWSVAVSSSNTEAFF. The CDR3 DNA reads TGTGCCTGGAGTGTAGCGGTGAGTTCCTCGAACACTGAAGCTTTCTTT.

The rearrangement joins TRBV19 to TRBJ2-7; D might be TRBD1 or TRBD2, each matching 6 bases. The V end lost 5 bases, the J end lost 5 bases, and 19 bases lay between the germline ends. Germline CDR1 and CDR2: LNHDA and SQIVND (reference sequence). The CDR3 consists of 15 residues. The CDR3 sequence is CASSLRAGAGHEQYF. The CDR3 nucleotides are TGTGCCAGTAGTCTCCGGGCAGGGGCGGGGCACGAGCAGTACTTC.

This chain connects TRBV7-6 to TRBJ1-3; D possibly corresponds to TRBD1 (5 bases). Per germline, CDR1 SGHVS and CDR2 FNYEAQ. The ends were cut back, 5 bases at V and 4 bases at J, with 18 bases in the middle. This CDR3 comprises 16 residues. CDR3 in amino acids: CASSPPGRVAGNTIYF. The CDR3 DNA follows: TGTGCCAGCAGCCCCCCTGGCAGGGTCGCGGGAAACACCATATATTTT.